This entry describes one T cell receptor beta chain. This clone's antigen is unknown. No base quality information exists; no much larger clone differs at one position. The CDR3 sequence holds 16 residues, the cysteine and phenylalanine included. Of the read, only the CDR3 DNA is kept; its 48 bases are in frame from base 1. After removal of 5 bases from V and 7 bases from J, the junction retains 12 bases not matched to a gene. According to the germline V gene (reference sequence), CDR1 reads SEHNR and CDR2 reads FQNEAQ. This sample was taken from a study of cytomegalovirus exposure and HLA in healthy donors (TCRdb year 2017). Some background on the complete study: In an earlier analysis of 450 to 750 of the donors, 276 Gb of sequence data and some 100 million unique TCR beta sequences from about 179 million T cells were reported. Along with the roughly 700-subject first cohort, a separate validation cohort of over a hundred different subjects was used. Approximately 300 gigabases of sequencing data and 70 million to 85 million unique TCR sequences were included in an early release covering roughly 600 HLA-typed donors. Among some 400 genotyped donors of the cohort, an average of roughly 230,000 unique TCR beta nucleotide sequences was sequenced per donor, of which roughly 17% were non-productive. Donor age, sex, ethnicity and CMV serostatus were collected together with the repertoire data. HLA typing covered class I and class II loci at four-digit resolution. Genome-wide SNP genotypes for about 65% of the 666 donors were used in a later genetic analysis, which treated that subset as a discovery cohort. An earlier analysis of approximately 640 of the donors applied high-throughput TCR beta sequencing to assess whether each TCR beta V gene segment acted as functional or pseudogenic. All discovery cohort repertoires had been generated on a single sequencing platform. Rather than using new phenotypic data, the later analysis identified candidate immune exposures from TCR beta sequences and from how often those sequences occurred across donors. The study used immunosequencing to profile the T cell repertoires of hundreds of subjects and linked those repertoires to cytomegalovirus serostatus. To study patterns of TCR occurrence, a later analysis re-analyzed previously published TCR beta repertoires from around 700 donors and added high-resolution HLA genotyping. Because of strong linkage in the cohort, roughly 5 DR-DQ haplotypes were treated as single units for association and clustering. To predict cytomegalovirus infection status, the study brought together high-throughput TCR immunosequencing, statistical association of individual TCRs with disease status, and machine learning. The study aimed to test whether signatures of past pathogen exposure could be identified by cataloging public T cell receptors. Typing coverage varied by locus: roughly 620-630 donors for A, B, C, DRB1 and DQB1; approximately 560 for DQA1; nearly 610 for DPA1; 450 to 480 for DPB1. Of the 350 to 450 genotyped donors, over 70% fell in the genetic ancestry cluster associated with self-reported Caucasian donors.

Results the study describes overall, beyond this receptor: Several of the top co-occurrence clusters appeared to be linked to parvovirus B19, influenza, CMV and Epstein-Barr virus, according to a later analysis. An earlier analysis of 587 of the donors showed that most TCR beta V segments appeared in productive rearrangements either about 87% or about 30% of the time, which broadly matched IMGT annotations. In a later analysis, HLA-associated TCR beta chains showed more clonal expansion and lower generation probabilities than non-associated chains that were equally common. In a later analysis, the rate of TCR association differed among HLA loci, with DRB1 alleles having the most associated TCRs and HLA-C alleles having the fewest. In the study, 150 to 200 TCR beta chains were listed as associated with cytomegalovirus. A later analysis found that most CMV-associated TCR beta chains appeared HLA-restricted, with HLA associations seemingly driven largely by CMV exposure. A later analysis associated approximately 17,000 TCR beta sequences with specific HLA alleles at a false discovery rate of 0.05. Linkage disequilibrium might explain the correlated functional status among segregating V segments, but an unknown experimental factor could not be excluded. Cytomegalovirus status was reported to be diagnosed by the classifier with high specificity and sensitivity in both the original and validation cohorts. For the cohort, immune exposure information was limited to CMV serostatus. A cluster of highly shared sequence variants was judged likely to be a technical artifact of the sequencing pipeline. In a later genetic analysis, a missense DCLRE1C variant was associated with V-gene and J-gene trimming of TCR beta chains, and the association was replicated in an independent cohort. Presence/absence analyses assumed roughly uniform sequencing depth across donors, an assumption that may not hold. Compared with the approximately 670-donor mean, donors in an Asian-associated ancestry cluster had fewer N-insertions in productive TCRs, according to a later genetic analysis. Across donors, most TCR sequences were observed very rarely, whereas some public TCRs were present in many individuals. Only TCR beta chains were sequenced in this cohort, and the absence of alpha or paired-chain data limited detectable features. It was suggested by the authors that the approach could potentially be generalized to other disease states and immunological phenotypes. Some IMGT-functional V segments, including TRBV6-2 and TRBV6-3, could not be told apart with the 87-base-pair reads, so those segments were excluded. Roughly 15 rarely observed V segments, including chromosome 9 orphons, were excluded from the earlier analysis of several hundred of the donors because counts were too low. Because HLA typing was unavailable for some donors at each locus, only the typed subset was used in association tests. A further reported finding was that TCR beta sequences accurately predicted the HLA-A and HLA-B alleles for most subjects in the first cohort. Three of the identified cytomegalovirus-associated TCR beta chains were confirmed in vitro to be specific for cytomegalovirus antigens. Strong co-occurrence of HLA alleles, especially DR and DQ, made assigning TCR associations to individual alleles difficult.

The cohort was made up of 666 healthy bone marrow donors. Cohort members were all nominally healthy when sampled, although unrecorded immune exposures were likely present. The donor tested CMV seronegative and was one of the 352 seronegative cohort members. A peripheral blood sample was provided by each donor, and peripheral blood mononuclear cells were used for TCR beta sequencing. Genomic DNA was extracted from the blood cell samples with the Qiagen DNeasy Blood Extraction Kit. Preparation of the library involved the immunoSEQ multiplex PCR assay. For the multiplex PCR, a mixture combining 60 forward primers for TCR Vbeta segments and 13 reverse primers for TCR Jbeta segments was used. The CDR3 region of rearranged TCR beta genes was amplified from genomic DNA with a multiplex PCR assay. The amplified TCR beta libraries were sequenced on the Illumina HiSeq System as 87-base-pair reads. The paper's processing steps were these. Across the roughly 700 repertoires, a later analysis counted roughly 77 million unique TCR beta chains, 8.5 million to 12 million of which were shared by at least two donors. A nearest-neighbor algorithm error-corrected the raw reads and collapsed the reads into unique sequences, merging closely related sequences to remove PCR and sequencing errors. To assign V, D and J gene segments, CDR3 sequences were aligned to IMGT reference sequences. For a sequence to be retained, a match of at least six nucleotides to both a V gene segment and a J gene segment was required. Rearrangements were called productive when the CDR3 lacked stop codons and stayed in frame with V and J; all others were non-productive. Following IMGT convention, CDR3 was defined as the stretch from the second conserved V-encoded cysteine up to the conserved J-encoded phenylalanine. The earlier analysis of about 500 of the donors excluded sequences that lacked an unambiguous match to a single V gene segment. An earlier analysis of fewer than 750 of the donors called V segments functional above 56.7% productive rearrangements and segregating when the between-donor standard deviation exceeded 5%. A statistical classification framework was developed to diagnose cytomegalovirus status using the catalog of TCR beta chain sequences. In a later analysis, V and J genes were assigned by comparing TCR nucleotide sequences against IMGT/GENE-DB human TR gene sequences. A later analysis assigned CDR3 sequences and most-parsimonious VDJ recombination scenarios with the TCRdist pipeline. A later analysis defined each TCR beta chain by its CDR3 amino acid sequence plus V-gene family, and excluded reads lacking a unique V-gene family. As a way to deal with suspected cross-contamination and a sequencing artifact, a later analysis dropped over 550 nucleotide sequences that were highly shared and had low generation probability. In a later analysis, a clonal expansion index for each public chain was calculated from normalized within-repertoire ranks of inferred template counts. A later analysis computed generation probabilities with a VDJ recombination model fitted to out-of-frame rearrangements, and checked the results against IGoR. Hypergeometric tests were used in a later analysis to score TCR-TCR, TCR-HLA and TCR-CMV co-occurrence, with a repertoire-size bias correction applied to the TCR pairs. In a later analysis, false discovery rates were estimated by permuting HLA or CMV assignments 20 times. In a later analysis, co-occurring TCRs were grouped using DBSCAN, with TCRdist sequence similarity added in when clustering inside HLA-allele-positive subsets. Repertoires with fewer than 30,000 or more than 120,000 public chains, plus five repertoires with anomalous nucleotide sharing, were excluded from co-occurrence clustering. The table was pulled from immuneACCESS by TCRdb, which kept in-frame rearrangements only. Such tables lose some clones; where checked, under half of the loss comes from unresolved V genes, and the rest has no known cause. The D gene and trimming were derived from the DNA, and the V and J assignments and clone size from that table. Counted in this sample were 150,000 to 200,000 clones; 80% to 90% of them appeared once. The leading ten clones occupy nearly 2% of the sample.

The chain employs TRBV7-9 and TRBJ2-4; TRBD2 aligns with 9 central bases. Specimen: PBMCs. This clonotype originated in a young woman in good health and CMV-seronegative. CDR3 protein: CASSPRGAGGANIQYF. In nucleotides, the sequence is TGTGCCAGCAGCCCCAGGGGCGCGGGGGGGGCCAACATTCAGTACTTC.